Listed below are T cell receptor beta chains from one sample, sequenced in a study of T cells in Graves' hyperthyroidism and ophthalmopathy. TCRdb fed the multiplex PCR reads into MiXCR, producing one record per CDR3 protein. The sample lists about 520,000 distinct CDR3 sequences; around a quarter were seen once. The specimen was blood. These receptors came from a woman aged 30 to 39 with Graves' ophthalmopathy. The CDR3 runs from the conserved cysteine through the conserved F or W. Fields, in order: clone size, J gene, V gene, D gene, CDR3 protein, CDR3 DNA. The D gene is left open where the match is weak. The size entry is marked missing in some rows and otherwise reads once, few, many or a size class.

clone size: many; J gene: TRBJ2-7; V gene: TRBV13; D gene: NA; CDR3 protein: CASRIRDGSYEQYF; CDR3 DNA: TGTGCCAGCAGAATCCGGGACGGCTCCTACGAGCAGTACTTC
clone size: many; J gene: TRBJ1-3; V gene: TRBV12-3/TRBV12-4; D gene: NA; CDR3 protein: CASNQRGGSWNTIYF; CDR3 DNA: TGTGCCAGCAACCAAAGAGGGGGAAGTTGGAACACCATATATTTT
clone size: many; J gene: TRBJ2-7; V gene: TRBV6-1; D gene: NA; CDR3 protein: CASSSRTENYEQYF; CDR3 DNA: TGTGCCAGCAGCTCGAGGACAGAAAACTACGAGCAGTACTTC
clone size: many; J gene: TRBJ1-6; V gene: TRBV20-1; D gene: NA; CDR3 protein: CSASGTRNSPLHF; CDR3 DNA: TGCAGTGCTTCAGGGACAAGGAATTCACCCCTCCACTTT
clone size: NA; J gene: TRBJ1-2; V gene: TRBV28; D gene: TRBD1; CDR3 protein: CASSRRTGGSYGYTF; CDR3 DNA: TGTGCCAGCAGTCGACGGACAGGGGGCAGCTATGGCTACACCTTC
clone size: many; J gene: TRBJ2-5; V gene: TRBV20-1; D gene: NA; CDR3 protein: CSAIWAETQYF; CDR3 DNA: TGCAGTGCTATCTGGGCAGAGACCCAGTACTTC
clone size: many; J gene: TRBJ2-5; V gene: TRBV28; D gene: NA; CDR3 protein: CASSLPQEETQYF; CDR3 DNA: TGTGCCAGCAGTTTACCCCAGGAAGAGACCCAGTACTTC
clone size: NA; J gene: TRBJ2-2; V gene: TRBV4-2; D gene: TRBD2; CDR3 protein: CASSRNLAGGPNGELFF; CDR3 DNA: TGTGCCAGCAGCCGAAACCTAGCGGGAGGGCCCAACGGGGAGCTGTTTTTT
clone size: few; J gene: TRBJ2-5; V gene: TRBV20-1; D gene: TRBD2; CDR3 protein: CSATSGDRWETQYF; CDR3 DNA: TGCAGTGCTACTAGCGGGGATCGTTGGGAGACCCAGTACTTC
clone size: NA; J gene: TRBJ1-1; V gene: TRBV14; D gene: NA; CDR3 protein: CASSHTGLNTEAFF; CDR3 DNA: TGTGCCAGCAGCCATACAGGGCTGAACACTGAAGCTTTCTTT
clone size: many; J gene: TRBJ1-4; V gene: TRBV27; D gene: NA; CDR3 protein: CASRPLATNEKLFF; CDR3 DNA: TGTGCCAGCAGGCCGCTTGCAACTAATGAAAAACTGTTTTTT
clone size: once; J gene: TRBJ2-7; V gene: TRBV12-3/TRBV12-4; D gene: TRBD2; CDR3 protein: CASSSPPLRTSGTYEQYF; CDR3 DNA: TGTGCCAGCAGTTCCCCCCCACTTCGGACTAGCGGAACCTACGAGCAGTACTTC
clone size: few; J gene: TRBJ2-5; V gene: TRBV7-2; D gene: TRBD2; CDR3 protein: CASSRQRGGYQETQYF; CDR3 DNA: TGTGCCAGCAGCCGGCAGCGGGGGGGGTATCAAGAGACCCAGTACTTC
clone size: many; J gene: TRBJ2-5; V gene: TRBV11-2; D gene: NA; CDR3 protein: CASSLQYGDKGAQYF; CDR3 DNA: TGTGCCAGCAGCTTACAGTACGGGGACAAAGGGGCCCAGTACTTC
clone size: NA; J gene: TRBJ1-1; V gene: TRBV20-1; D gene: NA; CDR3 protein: CSASQSGTEAFF; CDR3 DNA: TGCAGTGCCTCCCAGTCGGGGACTGAAGCTTTCTTT
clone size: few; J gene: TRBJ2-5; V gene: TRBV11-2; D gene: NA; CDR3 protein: CASSLDREAWETQYF; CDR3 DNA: TGTGCCAGCAGCTTAGATCGTGAGGCCTGGGAGACCCAGTACTTC
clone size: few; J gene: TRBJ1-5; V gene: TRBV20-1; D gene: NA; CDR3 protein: CSALGHSNQPQHF; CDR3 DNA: TGCAGTGCCCTAGGGCATAGCAATCAGCCCCAGCATTTT
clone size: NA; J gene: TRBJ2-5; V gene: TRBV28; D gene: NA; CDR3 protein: CASSSNVQGLPKETQYF; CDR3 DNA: TGTGCCAGCAGTTCCAACGTTCAGGGGTTGCCGAAAGAGACCCAGTACTTC
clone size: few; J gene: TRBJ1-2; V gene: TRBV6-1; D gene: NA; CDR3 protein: CASSQRDNYGYTF; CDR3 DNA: TGTGCCAGCAGTCAACGGGACAACTATGGCTACACCTTC
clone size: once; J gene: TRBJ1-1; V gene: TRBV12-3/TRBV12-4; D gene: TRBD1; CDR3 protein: CASSIRTGGTEAFF; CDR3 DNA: TGTGCCAGCAGTATACGGACAGGGGGCACTGAAGCTTTCTTT
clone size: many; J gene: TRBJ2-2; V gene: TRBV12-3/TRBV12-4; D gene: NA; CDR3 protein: CASSLGATGYTGELFF; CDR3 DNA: TGTGCCAGCAGCTTAGGGGCCACAGGGTACACCGGGGAGCTGTTTTTT
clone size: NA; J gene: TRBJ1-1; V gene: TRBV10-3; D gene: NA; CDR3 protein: CAISGGLNTEAFF; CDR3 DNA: TGTGCCATCAGTGGAGGGTTGAACACTGAAGCTTTCTTT
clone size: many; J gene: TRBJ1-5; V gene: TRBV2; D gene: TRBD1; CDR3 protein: CASSEAVGQGNQPQHF; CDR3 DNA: TGTGCCAGCAGTGAAGCGGTTGGACAGGGCAATCAGCCCCAGCATTTT
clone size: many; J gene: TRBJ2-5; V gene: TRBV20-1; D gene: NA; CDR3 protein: CSAFNKETQYF; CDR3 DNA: TGCAGTGCGTTTAATAAAGAGACCCAGTACTTC
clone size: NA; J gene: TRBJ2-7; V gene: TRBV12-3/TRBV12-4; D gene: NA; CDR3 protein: CASSTLVYEQYF; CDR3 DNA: TGTGCCAGCAGCACACTAGTTTACGAGCAGTACTTC